The source of this T cell receptor (beta chain) is a study of T cells after yellow fever vaccination. On the study more broadly: Any fraction with a low cell number was prepared using SMART-Seq v4 Ultra Low Input. Study findings and constraints: Researchers report a weaker secondary response that nonetheless peaked faster, day 5 versus 15. A small proportion of clonotypes was detected in both the CD4 and CD8 compartments. Repertoires sorted by FACS could include abundant clonotypes that are contaminants from the bulk population.

This clonotype was counted ten times or more. Its antigen remains unidentified. TCRdb reprocessed the 5' RACE reads with MiXCR, giving one entry per CDR3 protein. The sample includes 25,000 to 30,000 distinct CDR3 sequences, around 4.6% of them seen just once. The CDR3 extends over 14 amino acids. Per the germline V gene, CDR1 is LNHDA and CDR2 is SQIVND (reference sequence). The ends were cut back, 3 bases at V and 5 bases at J, with 14 bases in the middle. Sequencing used CD8+ T cells sorted from PBMCs, obtained 10 days after the yellow fever booster vaccination. The J gene is TRBJ2-7, the V gene TRBV19; a possible D gene is TRBD1 (5 bases). This clonotype was obtained from a man aged 25 to 40 who received the YFV17D yellow fever vaccine. CDR3 loop: CASSIQGGSDEQYF. Written as DNA, the CDR3 is TGTGCCAGTAGTATCCAGGGTGGTTCCGACGAGCAGTACTTC.